This T cell receptor (beta chain) stems from a study of blood T cell repertoires in COVID-19. Sequencing used immunoSEQ multiplex PCR; TCRdb keeps in-frame clones, though not all of them. In the table there are 100,000 or so clones, 75% to 90% of which are singletons. The CDR3 is 15 residues long. Germline CDR1 reads SNHLY; CDR2 reads FYNNEI. J gave up 0 bases and V 10 bases, and 9 bases lay outside the gene matches. Input material: peripheral blood. The TCR originated in a human donor in a cohort sampled during active COVID-19. This sequence joins TRBV2 and TRBJ2-7; 10 nucleotides agree with TRBD2. In nucleotides, the CDR3 is TGTGCCACAGTTAGCGGGGGGTCGGGCTCCTACGAGCAGTACTTC. Translating it yields CATVSGGSGSYEQYF.